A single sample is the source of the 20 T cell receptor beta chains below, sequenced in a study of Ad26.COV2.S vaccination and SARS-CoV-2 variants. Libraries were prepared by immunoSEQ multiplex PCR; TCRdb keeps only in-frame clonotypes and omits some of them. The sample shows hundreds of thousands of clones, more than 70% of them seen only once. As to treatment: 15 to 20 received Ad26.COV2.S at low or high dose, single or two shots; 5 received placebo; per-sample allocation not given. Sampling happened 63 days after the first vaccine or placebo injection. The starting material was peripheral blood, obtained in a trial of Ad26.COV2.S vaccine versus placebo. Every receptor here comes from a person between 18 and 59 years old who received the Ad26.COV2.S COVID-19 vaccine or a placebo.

The CDR3 region is CASGWGRNTEAFF. The CDR3 DNA sequence: TGTGCTAGTGGTTGGGGGAGGAACACTGAAGCTTTCTTT. The chain employs TRBV12-5 and TRBJ1-1, with D maybe TRBD1 (5 bases). CDR3 length equals 13 residues. V dropped 4 bases and J dropped 1 base, with 7 bases sitting between them. Germline V gene sequence: CDR1 LGHNT, CDR2 FRNRAP.

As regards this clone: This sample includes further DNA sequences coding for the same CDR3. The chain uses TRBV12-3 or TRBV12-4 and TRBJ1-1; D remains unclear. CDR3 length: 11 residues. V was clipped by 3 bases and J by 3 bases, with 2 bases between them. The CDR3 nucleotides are TGTGCCAGCAGTTTTTACACTGAAGCTTTCTTT. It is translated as CASSFYTEAFF.

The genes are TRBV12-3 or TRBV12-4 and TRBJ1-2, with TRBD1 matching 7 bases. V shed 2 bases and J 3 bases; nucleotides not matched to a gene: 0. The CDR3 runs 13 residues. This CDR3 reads CASSLTGDYGYTF. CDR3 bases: TGTGCCAGCAGTTTAACAGGGGACTATGGCTACACCTTC.

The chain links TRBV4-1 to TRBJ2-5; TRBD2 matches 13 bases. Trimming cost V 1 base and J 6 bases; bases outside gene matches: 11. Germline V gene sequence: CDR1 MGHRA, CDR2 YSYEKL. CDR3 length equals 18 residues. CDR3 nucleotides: TGCGCCAGCAGCCAAGGGGGACTAGCGGGACTCTTAAGCAAGACCCAGTACTTC. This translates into CASSQGGLAGLLSKTQYF.

The CDR3 loop is CASSIVVLGANTEAFF. The CDR3 region has the DNA TGTGCCAGTAGTATAGTGGTTTTGGGGGCGAACACTGAAGCTTTCTTT. This chain links TRBV19 with TRBJ1-1, with D perhaps TRBD1 (6 bases). Germline-derived CDR1 and CDR2 are LNHDA and SQIVND (reference sequence). The CDR3 has 16 amino acids. V was clipped by 1 base and J by 1 base, with 13 bases between them. The variable domain in full, with the rest retrieved from reference TRBV19 and TRBJ1-1, is DGGITQSPKYLFRKEGQNVTLSCEQNLNHDAMYWYRQDPGQGLRLIYYSQIVNDFQKGDIAEGYSVSREKKESFPLTVTSAQKNPTAFYLCASSIVVLGANTEAFFGQGTRLTVV.

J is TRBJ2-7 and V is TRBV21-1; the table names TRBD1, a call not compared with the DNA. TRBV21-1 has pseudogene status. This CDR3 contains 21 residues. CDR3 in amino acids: CASSKKGTRRAGTAVSYEQYF. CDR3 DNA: TGTGCCAGCAGCAAAAAAGGTACTAGGAGGGCCGGGACAGCAGTCTCCTACGAGCAGTACTTC.

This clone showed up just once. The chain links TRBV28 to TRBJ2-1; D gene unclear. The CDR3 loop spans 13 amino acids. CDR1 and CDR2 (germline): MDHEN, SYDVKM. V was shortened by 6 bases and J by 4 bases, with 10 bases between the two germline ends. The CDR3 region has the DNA TGTGCCAGCAGACTTGACTGGTACAATGAGCAGTTCTTC. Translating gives CASRLDWYNEQFF.

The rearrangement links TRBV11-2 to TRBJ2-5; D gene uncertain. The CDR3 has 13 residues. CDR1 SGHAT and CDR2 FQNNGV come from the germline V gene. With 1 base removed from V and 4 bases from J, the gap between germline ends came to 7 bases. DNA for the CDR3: TGTGCCAGCAGCTTAGGGCTATCAGAGACCCAGTACTTC. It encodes CASSLGLSETQYF.

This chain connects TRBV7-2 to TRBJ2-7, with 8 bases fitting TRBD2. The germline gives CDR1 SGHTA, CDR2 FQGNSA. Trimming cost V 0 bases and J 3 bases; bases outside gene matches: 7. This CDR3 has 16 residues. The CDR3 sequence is CASSLAGGGQIYEQYF. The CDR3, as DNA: TGTGCCAGCAGCTTAGCGGGCGGGGGGCAGATCTACGAGCAGTACTTC. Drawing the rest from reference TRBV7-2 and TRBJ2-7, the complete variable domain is GAGVSQSPSNKVTEKGKDVELRCDPISGHTALYWYRQSLGQGLEFLIYFQGNSAPDKSGLPSDRFSAERTGGSVSTLTIQRTQQEDSAVYLCASSLAGGGQIYEQYFGPGTRLTVT.

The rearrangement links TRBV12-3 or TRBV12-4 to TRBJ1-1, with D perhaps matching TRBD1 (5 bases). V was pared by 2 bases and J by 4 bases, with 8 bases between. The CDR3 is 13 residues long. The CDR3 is CASSLIGGTEAFF. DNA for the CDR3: TGTGCCAGCAGTTTAATCGGGGGCACTGAAGCTTTCTTT.

As DNA, the CDR3 is TGTGCCACCAGCAGAGCGAGCGACAGTTTTAACAATGAGCAGTTCTTC. This sequence encodes CATSRASDSFNNEQFF. This sequence joins TRBV15 and TRBJ2-1, with D perhaps TRBD1 (5 bases). V was pared by 1 base and J by 5 bases, with 15 bases between. Germline CDR1 reads LNHNV; CDR2 reads YYDKDF (reference sequence). The CDR3 consists of 16 residues. The variable domain in full, completed from reference TRBV15 and TRBJ2-1, reads DAMVIQNPRYQVTQFGKPVTLSCSQTLNHNVMYWYQQKSSQAPKLLFHYYDKDFNNEADTPDNFQSRRPNTSFCFLDIRSPGLGDTAMYLCATSRASDSFNNEQFFGPGTRLTVL.

The CDR3 bases are TGTGCCAGCAGCCCCGGGTACGAAAAACTGTTTTTT. Translating gives CASSPGYEKLFF. V usage is TRBV7-9 and J usage is TRBJ1-4, with unresolved D. CDR3 length: 12 amino acids. Germline-derived CDR1 and CDR2 are SEHNR and FQNEAQ (reference sequence). Trimming shortened V by 5 bases and J by 8 bases, and 9 bases separated the two germline ends.

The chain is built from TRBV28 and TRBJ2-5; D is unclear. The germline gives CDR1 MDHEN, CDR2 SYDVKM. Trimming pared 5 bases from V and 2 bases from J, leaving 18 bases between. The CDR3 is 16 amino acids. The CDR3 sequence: CASSLHPDSYQETQYF. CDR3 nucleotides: TGTGCCAGCAGTCTACACCCAGACTCCTATCAAGAGACCCAGTACTTC.

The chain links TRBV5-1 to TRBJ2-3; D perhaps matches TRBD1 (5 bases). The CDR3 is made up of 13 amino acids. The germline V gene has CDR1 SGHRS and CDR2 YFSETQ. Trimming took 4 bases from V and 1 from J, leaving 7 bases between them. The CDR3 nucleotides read TGCGCCAGCAGCGTAGGGGGCACAGATACGCAGTATTTT. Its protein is CASSVGGTDTQYF.

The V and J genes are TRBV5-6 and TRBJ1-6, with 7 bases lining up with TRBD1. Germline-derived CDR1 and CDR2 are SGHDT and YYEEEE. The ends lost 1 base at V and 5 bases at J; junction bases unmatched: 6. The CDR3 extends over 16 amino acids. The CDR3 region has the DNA TGTGCCAGCAGCTTGAAGCAGGGGGTGAATAATTCACCCCTCCACTTT. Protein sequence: CASSLKQGVNNSPLHF.

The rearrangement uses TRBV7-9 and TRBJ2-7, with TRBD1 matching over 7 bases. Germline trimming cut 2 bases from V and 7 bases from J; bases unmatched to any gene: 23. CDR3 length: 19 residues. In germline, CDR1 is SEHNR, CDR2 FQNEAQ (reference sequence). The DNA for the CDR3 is TGTGCCAGCAGCTTATCCCTTCTCGGTGAGGCAGGGGGAAGTGTGGAGCAGTACTTC. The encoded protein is CASSLSLLGEAGGSVEQYF.

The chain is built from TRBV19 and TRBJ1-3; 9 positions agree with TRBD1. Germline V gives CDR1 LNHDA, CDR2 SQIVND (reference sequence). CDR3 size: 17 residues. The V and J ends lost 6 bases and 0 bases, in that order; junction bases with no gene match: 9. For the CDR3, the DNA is TGTGCCAGTAGCCAAACCGGGACAGGGACCTCTGGAAACACCATATATTTT. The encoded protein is CASSQTGTGTSGNTIYF.

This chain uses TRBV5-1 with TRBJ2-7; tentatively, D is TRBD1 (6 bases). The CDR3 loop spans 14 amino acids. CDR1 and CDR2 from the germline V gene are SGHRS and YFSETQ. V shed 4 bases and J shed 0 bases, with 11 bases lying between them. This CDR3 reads CASSVGTYSYEQYF. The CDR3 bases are TGCGCCAGCAGCGTCGGGACATACTCCTACGAGCAGTACTTC.

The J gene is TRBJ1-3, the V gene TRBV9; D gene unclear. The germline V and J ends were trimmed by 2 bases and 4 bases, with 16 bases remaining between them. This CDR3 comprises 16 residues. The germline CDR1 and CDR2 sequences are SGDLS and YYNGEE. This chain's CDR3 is CASSVDTRPSGNTIYF. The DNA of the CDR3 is TGTGCCAGCAGCGTTGACACGAGGCCAAGCGGAAACACCATATATTTT. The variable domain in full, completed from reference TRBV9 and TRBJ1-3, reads DSGVTQTPKHLITATGQRVTLRCSPRSGDLSVYWYQQSLDQGLQFLIQYYNGEERAKGNILERFSAQQFPDLHSELNLSSLELGDSALYFCASSVDTRPSGNTIYFGEGSWLTVV.

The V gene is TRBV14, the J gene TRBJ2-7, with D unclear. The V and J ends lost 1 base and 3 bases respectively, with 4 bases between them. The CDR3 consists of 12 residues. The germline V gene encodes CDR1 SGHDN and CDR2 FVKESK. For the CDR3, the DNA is TGTGCCAGCAGCCAAGTTATCTACGAGCAGTACTTC. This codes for CASSQVIYEQYF.